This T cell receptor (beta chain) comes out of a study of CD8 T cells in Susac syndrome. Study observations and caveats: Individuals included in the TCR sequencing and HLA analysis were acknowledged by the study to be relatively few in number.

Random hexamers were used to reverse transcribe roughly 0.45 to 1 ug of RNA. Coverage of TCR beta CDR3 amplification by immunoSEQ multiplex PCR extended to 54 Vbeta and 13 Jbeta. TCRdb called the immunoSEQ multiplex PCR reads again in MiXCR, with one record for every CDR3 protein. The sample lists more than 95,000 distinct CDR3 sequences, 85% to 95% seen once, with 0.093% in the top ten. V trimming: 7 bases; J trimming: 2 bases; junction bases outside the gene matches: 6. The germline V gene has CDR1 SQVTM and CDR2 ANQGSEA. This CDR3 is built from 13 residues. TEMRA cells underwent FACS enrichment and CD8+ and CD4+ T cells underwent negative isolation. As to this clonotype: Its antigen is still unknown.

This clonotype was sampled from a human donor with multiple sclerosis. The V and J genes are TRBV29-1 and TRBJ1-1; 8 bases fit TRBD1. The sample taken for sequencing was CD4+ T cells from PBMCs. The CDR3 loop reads CSALDRGNTEAFF. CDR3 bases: TGCAGCGCCCTTGACAGGGGTAACACTGAAGCTTTCTTT.